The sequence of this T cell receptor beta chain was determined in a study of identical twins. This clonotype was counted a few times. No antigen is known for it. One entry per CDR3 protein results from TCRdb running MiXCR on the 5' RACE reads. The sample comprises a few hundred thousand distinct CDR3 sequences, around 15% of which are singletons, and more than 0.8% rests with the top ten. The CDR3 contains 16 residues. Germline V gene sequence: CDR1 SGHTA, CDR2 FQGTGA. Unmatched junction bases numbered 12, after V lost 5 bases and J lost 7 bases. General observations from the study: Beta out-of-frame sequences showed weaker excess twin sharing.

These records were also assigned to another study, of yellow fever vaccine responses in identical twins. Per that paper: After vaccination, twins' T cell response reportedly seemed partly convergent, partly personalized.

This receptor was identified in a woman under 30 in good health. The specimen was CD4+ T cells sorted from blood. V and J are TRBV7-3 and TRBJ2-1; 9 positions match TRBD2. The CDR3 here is CASSITPGLAVNEQFF. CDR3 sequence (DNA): TGTGCCAGCAGCATCACCCCGGGACTAGCAGTGAATGAGCAGTTCTTC.